This entry lists 8 T cell receptor beta chains sequenced from one sample in a study of long-term antiretroviral therapy in people with HIV. A v3.0 immunoSEQ assay was performed at survey level. The repertoire was sequenced with immunoSEQ multiplex PCR; TCRdb's copy has only in-frame clones and lacks some. The sample lists about 36,000 clones, about 80% occurring once. This specimen was unsorted PBMCs, taken 3.4 years after starting antiretroviral therapy. These receptors originate from a man aged 30 to 39 with HIV.

The V call is TRBV18, the J call TRBJ2-3; the D gene is possibly TRBD1 (6 bases). CDR1 KGHSH and CDR2 LQKENI come from the germline V gene. Trimming pared 6 bases from V and 5 bases from J, leaving 21 bases between. This CDR3 is built from 16 residues. The CDR3 sequence: CASSPTGHTKVDTQYF. CDR3 coding DNA: TGTGCCAGCTCGCCGACGGGACACACCAAGGTAGATACGCAGTATTTT.

V gene TRBV5-6 combines with J gene TRBJ1-4, with a weak D call TRBD1 (6 bases). This CDR3 contains 13 residues. Germline V gene lookup returns CDR1 SGHDT and CDR2 YYEEEE. Trimming pared 4 bases from V and 10 bases from J, leaving 14 bases between. CDR3 residues: CASSGGSVGKLFF. For the CDR3, the DNA is TGTGCCAGCAGCGGGGGCTCCGTCGGAAAACTGTTTTTT.

The chain links TRBV9 to TRBJ1-4; perhaps TRBD1 as D (6 bases). The V end was cut by 0 bases, the J end by 6 bases, with 12 bases between. Germline loops: CDR1 SGDLS, CDR2 YYNGEE. CDR3 size: 15 residues. Here the CDR3 reads CASSVDTGQDEKLFF. In nucleotides, the CDR3 is TGTGCCAGCAGCGTAGACACAGGGCAGGATGAAAAACTGTTTTTT.

V gene TRBV5-1 combines with J gene TRBJ2-5; TRBD1 is a possible D gene (5 bases). Germline CDR1 reads SGHRS; CDR2 reads YFSETQ. The CDR3 has 12 amino acids. V lost 4 bases and J lost 5, with 9 bases in between. This CDR3 is CASSRPGETQYF. CDR3 bases: TGCGCCAGCAGCCGGCCAGGGGAGACCCAGTACTTC.

CDR3 region: CASSYAGLAAETQYF. Here the CDR3 DNA reads TGTGCCAGCAGTTACGCGGGGCTAGCGGCGGAGACCCAGTACTTC. The gene calls are TRBV6-6 and TRBJ2-5; 7 nucleotides agree with TRBD2. The CDR3 is 15 amino acids. J lost 5 bases, V lost 2 bases, and 8 bases had no gene match. CDR1 and CDR2 from the germline V gene are MNHNY and SVGAGI (reference sequence).

V and J are TRBV28 and TRBJ1-2; 10 bases line up with TRBD1. With 5 bases clipped from V and 4 bases from J, the junction kept 7 bases outside the gene matches. The CDR3 extends over 15 amino acids. In germline, CDR1 is MDHEN, CDR2 SYDVKM. As DNA, the CDR3 is TGTGCCAGCAGTGATTTCCGGGACAGGGGCTATGGCTACACCTTC. Translated, it gives CASSDFRDRGYGYTF.

The chain uses TRBV19 and TRBJ2-1; 10 nucleotides line up with TRBD2. The CDR3 contains 15 residues. CDR1 is LNHDA and CDR2 is SQIVND in the germline V gene (reference sequence). V lost 3 bases, J lost 7 bases, and 6 bases stayed unmatched. The CDR3 sequence: CASSILAGEGNEQFF. The CDR3 DNA is TGTGCCAGTAGTATTCTAGCGGGAGAAGGTAATGAGCAGTTCTTC.

This chain uses TRBV7-8 with TRBJ2-2; 14 nucleotides agree with TRBD2. With 6 bases clipped from V and 6 bases from J, the junction kept 9 bases outside the gene matches. Per germline, CDR1 SGHVS and CDR2 FQNEAQ. The CDR3 runs to 17 residues. CDR3 coding DNA: TGTGCCAGCAGAAGGACACCGGGACTAGCGGGAGCCGGGGAGCTGTTTTTT. It codes for CASRRTPGLAGAGELFF.